These T cell receptor beta chains were read from a single sample in a study of PD-L1 blockade in urothelial cancer. Profiled with immunoSEQ multiplex PCR; TCRdb holds only in-frame clones, not every one. Among approximately 94,000 clones listed, around nine tenths were seen once. The sequencing here drew on PBMCs, taken around atezolizumab (anti-PD-L1) treatment. These receptors were obtained from a man aged 60-69 years with urothelial cancer. Each CDR3 is given with its conserved first and last residue. Fields, in order: clone size, D gene, V gene, J gene, CDR3 DNA, CDR3 protein. The D gene is left open where the match is weak. Rows give clone size only sometimes, using once, few, many, or a class for an expanded clone.

>NA|NA|TRBV5-6|TRBJ2-1
TGTGCCAGCAGCTTGGTGCGGGTTTACAATGAGCAGTTCTTC
CASSLVRVYNEQFF
>NA|NA|TRBV18|TRBJ1-6
TGTGCCAGCTCACCACGTAACAGATCATATAATTCACCCCTCCACTTT
CASSPRNRSYNSPLHF
>once|NA|TRBV29-1|TRBJ2-5
TGCAGCGTTCGACATGTCCAAGAGACCCAGTACTTC
CSVRHVQETQYF
>NA|NA|TRBV18|TRBJ2-7
TGTGCCAGCTCACCGCCAGGGCAGACCTACGAGCAGTACTTC
CASSPPGQTYEQYF
>NA|NA|TRBV7-3|TRBJ2-2
TGTGCCAGCAGCTCAATCGGGACTGCCACCGGGGAGCTGTTTTTT
CASSSIGTATGELFF
>NA|TRBD1|TRBV6-1|TRBJ2-6
TGTGCCACCGGGACAGGGGGCTCTGGGGCCAACGTCCTGACTTTC
CATGTGGSGANVLTF
>NA|TRBD1|TRBV28|TRBJ1-5
TGTGCCAGCAGTTCGACAGGGACAGGGGGTCCGCCCCAGCATTTT
CASSSTGTGGPPQHF
>NA|TRBD2|TRBV7-6|TRBJ2-3
TGTGCCAGCAGCTTAGTAAGCGGGGGGGCCGGTACGCAGTATTTT
CASSLVSGGAGTQYF
>NA|NA|TRBV5-1|TRBJ1-6
TGCGCCAGCAGCGCAGGGAATAATTCACCCCTCCACTTT
CASSAGNNSPLHF
>NA|TRBD1|TRBV18|TRBJ2-5
TGTGCCAGCTCACCAAACAGGGGGTTAGAGACCCAGTACTTC
CASSPNRGLETQYF
>NA|TRBD2|TRBV10-1|TRBJ2-5
TGCGCCAGCTCTACGACGACTAGCGGGGGACAAACCCGGACCCAGTACTTC
CASSTTTSGGQTRTQYF
>few|TRBD1|TRBV5-4|TRBJ1-6
TGTGCCAGCAGTCCCGGGGACAGGGGCCTCCGGGGCACCCTCCACTTT
CASSPGDRGLRGTLHF
>NA|NA|TRBV5-1|TRBJ2-3
TGCGCCAGCAGTCCCGAGGGGGGGACTACGCAGTATTTT
CASSPEGGTTQYF
>NA|TRBD2|TRBV6-1|TRBJ2-5
TGTGCCAGCAGTGAAGAAACTAGCGGGGGCCCAATTCAAGAGACCCAGTACTTC
CASSEETSGGPIQETQYF
>NA|NA|TRBV7-3|TRBJ2-1
TGTGCCAGCAGCATAAGTATTGGCGGAGGTGAGCAGTTCTTC
CASSISIGGGEQFF
>NA|NA|TRBV19|TRBJ1-5
TGTGCCAGTAGTAGCAGGGCAGCGGGGGAAAATCAGCCCCAGCATTTT
CASSSRAAGENQPQHF
>NA|NA|TRBV19|TRBJ2-5
TGTGCCAGTAGTGACCGAGGTCGTCCGGAGACCCAGTACTTC
CASSDRGRPETQYF
>NA|TRBD1|TRBV10-3|TRBJ1-2
TGTGCCATCAGTGATTTAGTGAGCCAGGGGGATGGCTACACCTTC
CAISDLVSQGDGYTF
>once|NA|TRBV28|TRBJ2-5
TGTGCCAGCAACCTCGGCGGACTCCAAGAGACCCAGTACTTC
CASNLGGLQETQYF
>NA|TRBD1|TRBV2|TRBJ1-2
TGTGCCAGCAGCGTGGACAGGGGCTATGGCTACACCTTC
CASSVDRGYGYTF
>NA|NA|TRBV6-1|TRBJ2-7
TGTGCCAGTCCATTCCGCGAAAACTACGAGCAGTACTTC
CASPFRENYEQYF
>NA|TRBD2|TRBV2|TRBJ2-4
TGTGCCAGCATTGGGAGGGTAGGGAACATTCAGTACTTC
CASIGRVGNIQYF
>NA|TRBD1|TRBV5-5|TRBJ1-3
TGTGCCAGCAGCTCGCAGGGGGCTGCTGGAAACACCATATATTTT
CASSSQGAAGNTIYF
>NA|NA|TRBV5-1|TRBJ1-6
TGCGCCAGCAGCTTGGGGAGCGCACCCCTCCACTTT
CASSLGSAPLHF
>NA|TRBD2|TRBV5-1|TRBJ2-1
TGCGCCAGCAGTCCAGGGGGGACTAGCGGCTACAATGAGCAGTTCTTC
CASSPGGTSGYNEQFF
>NA|NA|TRBV6-6|TRBJ1-4
TGTGCCAGCAGCCCCGGGGAGGTTTTATGGGGAAAACTGTTTTTT
CASSPGEVLWGKLFF
>NA|TRBD2|TRBV30|TRBJ2-1
TGTGCCTGGAGTGGGACTAGCGGGTCAGCCGATGAGCAGTTCTTC
CAWSGTSGSADEQFF
>NA|TRBD2|TRBV6-1|TRBJ2-3
TGTGCCAGCAAAGGCGGGAGGGCCGGGACAGATACGCAGTATTTT
CASKGGRAGTDTQYF
>NA|TRBD1|TRBV19|TRBJ1-6
TGTGCCAGTAGTGGGAGACAGGGTAACAATTCACCCCTCCACTTT
CASSGRQGNNSPLHF
>NA|NA|TRBV7-2|TRBJ1-4
TGTGCCAGCAGCCCCATAGTCCTGCCAAATGAAAAACTGTTTTTT
CASSPIVLPNEKLFF
>once|TRBD1|TRBV7-2|TRBJ2-5
TGTGCCAGCACCGAAGCCAGGGGGCGGGAGACCCAGTACTTC
CASTEARGRETQYF
>NA|TRBD1|TRBV12-5|TRBJ2-5
TGTGCTAGTTTCCTTCAACAGGGGCCCCAGTACTTC
CASFLQQGPQYF
>NA|NA|TRBV2|TRBJ1-2
TGTGCCAGCAGTGAAGTCTCAGCGAACTATGGCTACACCTTC
CASSEVSANYGYTF
>once|TRBD2|TRBV28|TRBJ2-5
TGTGCCAGCAGGGGGACTAGCCAAGAGACCCAGTACTTC
CASRGTSQETQYF
>NA|TRBD1|TRBV5-1|TRBJ2-6
TGCGCCAGCAGCGGGACAGGGGCTTCTGGGGCCAACGTCCTGACTTTC
CASSGTGASGANVLTF
>NA|NA|TRBV29-1|TRBJ1-4
TGCAGCGTCGTGGGGGGTCCTAATGAAAAACTGTTTTTT
CSVVGGPNEKLFF
>NA|TRBD2|TRBV6-5|TRBJ2-1
TGTGCCAGCAGTTACCCTACTAGCGGGGCGGGGGAGCAGTTCTTC
CASSYPTSGAGEQFF
>NA|NA|TRBV18|TRBJ1-1
TGTGCCAGCTCCCCGTCGGAGTACACTGAAGCTTTCTTT
CASSPSEYTEAFF
>NA|TRBD1|TRBV27|TRBJ2-3
TGTGCCAGCATGTGGACAGGGGGCAGCACAGATACGCAGTATTTT
CASMWTGGSTDTQYF
>NA|NA|TRBV19|TRBJ2-1
TGTGCCAGTAGTCGTTCCGGGACTGAACGCAATGAGCAGTTCTTC
CASSRSGTERNEQFF